This T cell receptor (beta chain) was sequenced for a study of early T cells in non-severe SARS-CoV-2 infection. On the study more broadly: Whole-blood bulk RNA, unsorted, was sequenced, and chains were unpaired.

Germline V gives CDR1 DFQATT, CDR2 SNEGSKA (reference sequence). Between the trimmed V and J ends, which lost 3 bases and 7 bases, there was a span of 16 bases. This CDR3 comprises 13 residues. Individual cDNA molecules received unique molecular identifiers during library preparation. TCRdb processed the 5' RACE reads anew with MiXCR; each CDR3 protein has one entry. The table shows roughly 35,000 distinct CDR3 sequences, with 5.5% to 7% occurring only once. Whole-study findings and limits: Clonotype matching in VDJdb favored anti-spike CD8 responses and did not capture private and CD4 specificities.

A few counts support this clonotype. The target antigen is unknown. The sequenced sample consisted of whole blood. The chain couples TRBV20-1 to TRBJ2-7; D ambiguous. The source is an adult who was a healthcare worker with PCR-confirmed SARS-CoV-2 infection or an uninfected control (not recorded which). Here the CDR3 DNA reads TGCAGTGCTAGTGAGAATACTGAGTGGGAGCAGTACTTC. Encoded protein: CSASENTEWEQYF.